A single sample gave rise to the 24 T cell receptor beta chains below, sequenced in a study of T cells in Graves' hyperthyroidism and ophthalmopathy. Authors of the study amplified TCR beta CDR3 regions from RNA transcripts. The TCR CDR3 first-round RT-PCR relied on the HTBI primer set. TCRdb passed the multiplex PCR reads through MiXCR, listing each CDR3 protein once. In the table there are roughly 300,000 distinct CDR3 sequences, approximately 14% of which are singletons. Material for sequencing was blood. These receptors were taken from a woman aged 25 to 39 with Graves' hyperthyroidism.

The chain has TRBV5-1 and TRBJ2-1, with 12 bases aligning to TRBD2. The CDR3 covers 16 residues. The junction had 9 bases not matched to a gene; V was cut back by 4 bases and J by 7 bases. The germline CDR1 and CDR2 sequences are SGHRS and YFSETQ. The CDR3 DNA is TGCGCCAGCAGCCCTACGACTAGCGGGAGTGCTAATGAGCAGTTCTTC. Protein: CASSPTTSGSANEQFF.

This clonotype appeared a few times. CDR3 amino acids: CASSFNSYGYTF. The CDR3 region has the DNA TGTGCCAGCAGCTTCAACAGCTATGGCTACACCTTC. This rearrangement joins TRBV7-2 to TRBJ1-2; no clear D. The CDR3 has 12 residues. Germline V gene sequence: CDR1 SGHTA, CDR2 FQGNSA. V was clipped by 3 bases and J by 4 bases, with 6 bases between them. The whole variable domain, remainder taken from reference TRBV7-2 and TRBJ1-2, is GAGVSQSPSNKVTEKGKDVELRCDPISGHTALYWYRQSLGQGLEFLIYFQGNSAPDKSGLPSDRFSAERTGGSVSTLTIQRTQQEDSAVYLCASSFNSYGYTFGSGTRLTVV.

There are a few counts of this clonotype. V and J are TRBV7-3 and TRBJ1-5; no reliable D call. CDR3 length: 18 residues. The germline V gene encodes CDR1 SGHTA and CDR2 FQGTGA. V lost 1 base to trimming and J lost 5 bases, with 21 bases between them. The CDR3, as DNA: TGTGCCAGCAGCTTAATCATCTGCAGCGAACGCCGCGATCAGCCCCAGCATTTT. Translating gives CASSLIICSERRDQPQHF.

This clonotype was counted ten times or more. The genes are TRBV6-2 or TRBV6-3 and TRBJ2-1, with 9 nucleotides matching TRBD1. This CDR3 has 14 amino acids. Germline-derived CDR1 and CDR2 are MNHEY and SVGEGT. The junction had 10 bases not matched to a gene; V was cut back by 7 bases and J by 9 bases. CDR3: CASIADRGFREQFF. CDR3 coding DNA: TGTGCCAGCATTGCGGACAGGGGTTTTCGTGAGCAGTTCTTC.

This clonotype has a count of ten or more. The rearrangement joins TRBV2 to TRBJ2-7; D might be TRBD1 or TRBD2, each matching 5 bases. CDR3 length: 15 residues. Trimming stripped 4 bases from V and 0 bases from J, with 13 bases between. In germline, CDR1 is SNHLY, CDR2 FYNNEI. This chain's CDR3 is CASSVIPGTSYEQYF. The CDR3 nucleotides are TGTGCCAGCAGTGTTATTCCCGGGACCTCCTACGAGCAGTACTTC.

This clonotype appeared a single time. The rearrangement joins TRBV6-2 or TRBV6-3 to TRBJ2-1; tentative D call: TRBD2 (6 bases). The CDR3 covers 16 residues. The germline gives CDR1 MNHEY, CDR2 SVGEGT. Trimming removed 4 bases from V and 4 bases from J, with 17 bases in between. This CDR3 is CASSSSTVGGYNEQFF. Written as DNA, the CDR3 is TGTGCCAGCAGTTCATCGACTGTCGGGGGTTACAATGAGCAGTTCTTC.

This clonotype was counted only a few times. V is TRBV18 and J is TRBJ2-3; 8 bases line up with TRBD2. The CDR3 is 15 residues long. V shed 5 bases and J 0 bases; nucleotides not matched to a gene: 4. Per germline, CDR1 KGHSH and CDR2 LQKENI. CDR3 sequence reads: CASSELAASTDTQYF. The CDR3 bases are TGTGCCAGCTCAGAACTAGCGGCCAGCACAGATACGCAGTATTTT.

Ten or more counts support this clonotype. The chain has TRBV6-1 and TRBJ1-1, with D possibly being TRBD1 (5 bases). The V and J ends lost 6 bases and 11 bases respectively, with 16 bases between them. CDR1 is MNHNS and CDR2 is SASEGT in the germline V gene. The CDR3 spans 12 residues. The DNA of the CDR3 is TGTGCCAGCAGGGGGGGGTGGACGACGGCTTTCTTT. The encoded protein is CASRGGWTTAFF.

The V gene is TRBV30, the J gene TRBJ2-7, with D perhaps being TRBD1 or TRBD2 (5 bases each). V shed 5 bases and J shed 6 bases, with 8 bases lying between them. CDR1 is GTSNPN and CDR2 is SVGIG in the germline V gene (reference sequence). The CDR3 consists of 10 residues. CDR3 bases: TGTGCCTGGGGGACCCTCGAGCAGTACTTC. It codes for CAWGTLEQYF.

This clonotype was counted at least ten times. J is TRBJ2-1 and V is TRBV11-2; 7 bases fit TRBD1. After removal of 4 bases from V and 4 bases from J, the junction contained 7 bases not matched to a gene. Per the germline V gene, CDR1 is SGHAT and CDR2 is FQNNGV. The CDR3 covers 15 residues. In DNA form, the CDR3 reads TGTGCCAGCAGCTCCACGGGACAGATGTACAATGAGCAGTTCTTC. As protein: CASSSTGQMYNEQFF.

The chain couples TRBV2 to TRBJ2-2, with 8 bases lining up with TRBD2. The CDR3 has 15 residues. Losses at the gene ends were 8 bases for V and 1 base for J; bases not matched to a gene: 6. Germline CDR1 reads SNHLY; CDR2 reads FYNNEI. This CDR3 is CASGSSGRNTGELFF. The CDR3 DNA reads TGTGCCAGCGGGTCAAGCGGGAGGAACACCGGGGAGCTGTTTTTT.

This clonotype has a count of ten or more. The V call is TRBV28, the J call TRBJ2-5; TRBD2 agrees at 11 bases. Germline V gives CDR1 MDHEN, CDR2 SYDVKM. Trimming cost V 5 bases and J 1 base; bases outside gene matches: 3. This CDR3 is 15 amino acids long. As DNA, the CDR3 is TGTGCCAGCAGTATAGCGGGAGGGAGCCAAGAGACCCAGTACTTC. Amino acids: CASSIAGGSQETQYF.

This clonotype has only a few counts. This chain uses TRBV28 with TRBJ2-4; D tentatively fits TRBD1 or TRBD2 (5 bases each). The CDR3 is made up of 19 amino acids. The germline V gene has CDR1 MDHEN and CDR2 SYDVKM. V lost 4 bases and J 2 bases, leaving 24 bases between the germline ends. In DNA form, the CDR3 reads TGTGCCAGCAGTTCCCAACCCTTCACTGTGGGGGTTTCCAAAAACATTCAGTACTTC. It yields the protein CASSSQPFTVGVSKNIQYF. The full variable domain, rest sourced from reference TRBV28 and TRBJ2-4, is DVKVTQSSRYLVKRTGEKVFLECVQDMDHENMFWYRQDPGLGLRLIYFSYDVKMKEKGDIPEGYSVSREKKERFSLILESASTNQTSMYLCASSSQPFTVGVSKNIQYFGAGTRLSVL.

This clonotype has ten or more counts. CDR3 residues: CASSPALGPLHF. In DNA, the CDR3 is TGTGCCAGCAGCCCGGCTCTGGGGCCCCTCCACTTT. V gene TRBV7-2 combines with J gene TRBJ1-6; D remains ambiguous. Trimming pared 5 bases from V and 13 bases from J, leaving 12 bases between. The germline V gene has CDR1 SGHTA and CDR2 FQGNSA. The CDR3 runs 12 residues.

This clonotype was recorded a few times. With a much larger clone just one base away, this may be a read error. This sequence joins TRBV6-1 and TRBJ2-1, with D unclear. In germline, CDR1 is MNHNS, CDR2 SASEGT. V lost 2 bases and J 8 bases, leaving 10 bases between the germline ends. The CDR3 totals 13 residues. In DNA, the CDR3 is TGTGCCAGCAGTGAACGAAGCCACGATGAGCAGTTCTTC. The encoded protein is CASSERSHDEQFF.

The genes are TRBV2 and TRBJ1-2; no reliable D call. V gave up 7 bases and J gave up 0 bases, with 6 bases separating them. This CDR3 is 12 amino acids long. Germline loops: CDR1 SNHLY, CDR2 FYNNEI. The CDR3 sequence: CASIRTNYGYTF. Here the CDR3 DNA reads TGTGCCAGCATCCGCACTAACTATGGCTACACCTTC.

About this clonotype itself: A read error may be the cause here, since a much bigger clone is one base away. V usage is TRBV28 and J usage is TRBJ2-1; D gene uncertain. CDR1 and CDR2 from the germline V gene are MDHEN and SYDVKM. The CDR3 is 12 residues long. The CDR3 spells CVSRKGGNEQFF. CDR3 nucleotide sequence: TGTGTCAGCAGGAAGGGCGGCAATGAGCAGTTCTTC.

This clonotype was counted ten times or more. V is TRBV2 and J is TRBJ2-3; tentatively, D is TRBD1 (6 bases). In germline, CDR1 is SNHLY, CDR2 FYNNEI. CDR3 length: 15 amino acids. Trimming removed 6 bases at V and 2 bases at J, with 15 bases between. CDR3 loop: CASREWTAPTDTQYF. CDR3 in DNA: TGTGCCAGCAGGGAATGGACAGCCCCCACAGATACGCAGTATTTT.

This clonotype was observed a handful of times. J is TRBJ2-1 and V is TRBV6-4, with 7 bases aligning to TRBD2. The germline V gene has CDR1 MRHNA and CDR2 SNTAGT. V lost 2 bases, J lost 3 bases, and 19 bases stayed unmatched. CDR3 size: 20 residues. CDR3 in amino acids: CASSDTLQSSSGNCYNEQFF. CDR3 nucleotides: TGTGCCAGCAGTGACACGTTACAGTCCTCAAGCGGGAATTGCTACAATGAGCAGTTCTTC.

Of note for this clonotype: A much larger clone differs from this one at a single base, so this may be a read error. This chain's CDR3 is CASSNGQHRETQYF. Written as DNA, the CDR3 is TGTGCCAGCAGCAACGGACAGCACCGAGAGACCCAGTACTTC. The gene calls are TRBV11-2 and TRBJ2-5, with D possibly matching TRBD1 (6 bases). The CDR3 totals 14 residues. V gave up 5 bases and J gave up 4 bases, with 14 bases separating them. The V gene's germline CDR1 is SGHAT and CDR2 FQNNGV.

Ten or more counts support this clonotype. The chain is built from TRBV18 and TRBJ1-5, with a possible D match to TRBD1 (5 bases). V was trimmed by 3 bases and J by 3 bases, leaving 15 bases between them. The CDR3 is made up of 16 amino acids. Germline V gene sequence: CDR1 KGHSH, CDR2 LQKENI. CDR3 region: CASSPPGLRYNQPQHF. Written as DNA, the CDR3 is TGTGCCAGCTCACCCCCGGGGCTCCGGTACAATCAGCCCCAGCATTTT.

Ten or more counts support this clonotype. The chain uses TRBV28 and TRBJ1-2; no clear D gene. The germline V gene has CDR1 MDHEN and CDR2 SYDVKM. The CDR3 loop spans 15 amino acids. With 5 bases removed from V and 2 bases from J, the gap between germline ends came to 15 bases. The CDR3 DNA follows: TGTGCCAGCAGTACCCACCGTTTTGAGAACTATGGCTACACCTTC. As protein: CASSTHRFENYGYTF.

As for this clonotype: One base away lies a much larger clone, so this may be a sequencing read error. The chain employs TRBV27 and TRBJ2-7, with D hard to call. Germline values: CDR1 MNHEY, CDR2 SMNVEV (reference sequence). The V gene lost 4 bases and the J gene lost 5 bases, with 15 bases spanning the gap. This CDR3 is 14 amino acids long. The CDR3 nucleotides are TGTGCCAGCAGTTCCCACACGGAAACGCACGAGCAGTACTTC. Amino acids: CASSSHTETHEQYF.

J is TRBJ1-2 and V is TRBV20-1, with TRBD1 as a possible D gene (5 bases). This CDR3 is 11 amino acids long. The V end was cut by 7 bases, the J end by 2 bases, with 8 bases between. Looked up from germline, CDR1 is DFQATT and CDR2 is SNEGSKA (reference sequence). In DNA form, the CDR3 reads TGCAGTGGCCAGGGAAACTATGGCTACACCTTC. Protein: CSGQGNYGYTF.